This T cell receptor beta chain comes out of a study of blood T cells in healthy people across ages. Study-level results: TCR beta diversity, measured per million T cells, fell in a roughly linear way with age. Strongly correlated with naive T cell percentage was TCR beta diversity.

Ranging in age from roughly 6 to 100, the donors were healthy Caucasian individuals from Russia. Drawn from each donor were ten milliliters of peripheral blood. The use of a sample-barcoded 5' primer and a J-beta primer mix characterized a second PCR of about 7 to 12 cycles. Each CDR3 protein is one row after TCRdb ran MiXCR on the 5' RACE reads. The top ten hold 11% of the sample, which has around 1.5 million distinct CDR3 sequences, almost 35% seen once. In this sample, this clonotype turned up many times. Its antigen remains unknown. Germline V gives CDR1 MNHNY, CDR2 SVGAGI (reference sequence). CDR3 length equals 12 residues. The ends were cut back, 6 bases at V and 6 bases at J, with 10 bases in the middle.

What was sequenced was blood. This chain links TRBV6-6 with TRBJ2-3; D uncertain. This clonotype originated in a woman aged 25 to 39 in good health. The CDR3 coding sequence is TGTGCCAGCAGGACACAGCTCGATACGCAGTATTTT. Encoded protein: CASRTQLDTQYF.